The clone carrying this T cell receptor beta chain turned up a few times. Its antigen is still unknown. With constant-segment primers, 5'RACE yielded cDNA libraries of TCR alpha and TCR beta that carried sample barcodes and UMIs. A single record per CDR3 protein comes from TCRdb applying MiXCR to the 5' RACE reads. The repertoire consists of a few hundred thousand distinct CDR3 sequences, with 8% to 9% occurring once and the leading ten covering approximately 22%. The V end was cut by 4 bases, the J end by 4 bases, with 13 bases between. Germline lookup yields CDR1 MGHRA and CDR2 YSYEKL. The CDR3 has 15 residues. The sample belongs to a study of T-cell memory formation after mild COVID-19. Turning to the study itself: Most TCR clusters belonged to a single donor. Study-wide points: The pre-infection memory compartment contained some responding clones, suggesting cross-reactive memory joined. Second-wave clones that peaked on day 37 lacked confirmed SARS-CoV-2 specificity.

The receptor was derived from a young man who had mild COVID-19 (a few samples of this study predate the infection). Cell type and time point are not known. The sample comprised PBMCs or a T cell subset sorted from them (not recorded which). The rearrangement joins TRBV4-1 to TRBJ2-2; the D call may be TRBD1 or TRBD2 (6 bases each). The CDR3 DNA follows: TGCGCCAGCAGCCGAAGCTCGGGGGCCACCGGGGAGCTGTTTTTT. Protein sequence: CASSRSSGATGELFF.